This T cell receptor beta chain originates from a study of shared clonotypes between healthy human individuals. General observations from the study: Sharing across a few donors was seen in 4.5% to 5.5% of naive CD4 clonotypes.

CD45RO negativity and positive selection for CCR7 defined naive CD8 cells, a population that excluded terminally differentiated effector memory CD45RA+ cells. A remark on this clone: The antigen remains unidentified.

Clones were read by immunoSEQ multiplex PCR, and TCRdb kept only the in-frame ones, dropping some. This sample has 2 million to 2.5 million clones; approximately 94% occur once, and the top ten carry about 1.1%. Germline V gene data show CDR1 as MNHEY and CDR2 as SMNVEV (reference sequence). V shed 4 bases and J 3 bases; nucleotides not matched to a gene: 1. The CDR3 sequence is 15 residues long. The receptor was isolated from a man between 18 and 29 years old in good health. J is TRBJ2-3 and V is TRBV27, with 13 bases lining up with TRBD2. Sample: naive CD8+ T cells sorted from blood. In nucleotides, the CDR3 is TGTGCCAGCAGTTGGGGACTAGCGGGGACAGATACGCAGTATTTT. Protein: CASSWGLAGTDTQYF.